This T cell receptor (beta chain) was profiled in a study of blood T cell repertoires in COVID-19. The V segment lost 3 bases and the J segment 9 bases; nucleotides outside the gene matches: 12. Germline V lookup: CDR1 MDHEN, CDR2 SYDVKM. This CDR3 has 15 residues. As handled by the study authors: Amplifying reference gene primers gave estimates of nucleated cell counts. Profiling relied on immunoSEQ multiplex PCR, and the TCRdb table lists in-frame clones only, not all of them. V and J calls and clone size are those listed in that table; D and trimming were worked out from the DNA. The sample holds about 370,000 clones, 80% to 95% seen once. Participants reported their clinical history, and cohort assignment relied on those reports.

This clonotype was sampled from a middle-aged woman who had been exposed to COVID-19. The gene calls are TRBV28 and TRBJ1-1, with 8 bases fitting TRBD1. Source material: PBMCs or T cells enriched from blood (not recorded which). The DNA of the CDR3 is TGTGCCAGCAGTTTGAGGGGCCCAGGGGGCGCGCAAGCTTTCTTT. Its protein is CASSLRGPGGAQAFF.